This is a list of T cell receptor beta chains from one sample in a study of cytomegalovirus exposure and HLA in healthy donors. Clones were sequenced by immunoSEQ multiplex PCR, and TCRdb holds only the in-frame ones, with some missing. Here the sample spans some 59,000 clones, roughly 85% being singletons. What was sequenced was PBMCs. The receptors originated from a woman aged 18-29 years in good health and CMV-seronegative. The CDR3 runs from the conserved cysteine through the conserved F or W. Each record gives: clone size, D gene, V gene, J gene, CDR3 protein, CDR3 DNA. The D gene is left open where the match is weak. Expanded clones are given a class, and other clones once, few, many or no size at all.

clone size: -; D gene: -; V gene: TRBV11-3; J gene: TRBJ1-1; CDR3 protein: CASSLGVNTEAFF; CDR3 DNA: TGTGCCAGCAGCTTAGGCGTGAACACTGAAGCTTTCTTT
clone size: few; D gene: TRBD2; V gene: TRBV6-6; J gene: TRBJ2-4; CDR3 protein: CASSSPAGANIQYF; CDR3 DNA: TGTGCCAGCAGTTCCCCAGCGGGGGCAAACATTCAGTACTTC
clone size: -; D gene: -; V gene: TRBV10-1; J gene: TRBJ1-1; CDR3 protein: CASSGGGVKAEAFF; CDR3 DNA: TGCGCCAGCAGTGGAGGAGGAGTAAAAGCTGAAGCTTTCTTT
clone size: -; D gene: -; V gene: TRBV4-1; J gene: TRBJ2-4; CDR3 protein: CASSQGPDSTWARSQYF; CDR3 DNA: TGCGCCAGCAGCCAAGGCCCGGACAGCACTTGGGCGCGCAGTCAGTACTTC
clone size: -; D gene: -; V gene: TRBV28; J gene: TRBJ1-5; CDR3 protein: CASSSILRAANQPQHF; CDR3 DNA: TGTGCCAGCAGCTCCATTCTGCGGGCAGCCAATCAGCCCCAGCATTTT
clone size: -; D gene: -; V gene: TRBV5-1; J gene: TRBJ2-7; CDR3 protein: CASSLGADSSYEQYF; CDR3 DNA: TGCGCCAGCAGCTTGGGAGCGGATAGTTCCTACGAGCAGTACTTC
clone size: -; D gene: -; V gene: TRBV9; J gene: TRBJ1-5; CDR3 protein: CASSVGDFNQPQHF; CDR3 DNA: TGTGCCAGCAGCGTAGGGGACTTCAATCAGCCCCAGCATTTT
clone size: -; D gene: -; V gene: TRBV11-2; J gene: TRBJ1-6; CDR3 protein: CASSRLGGYGSSPLHF; CDR3 DNA: TGTGCCAGCAGCCGATTGGGGGGGTATGGGTCCTCACCCCTCCACTTT
clone size: -; D gene: -; V gene: TRBV2; J gene: TRBJ2-1; CDR3 protein: CASSDPRWVTGSYEQFF; CDR3 DNA: TGTGCCAGCAGTGACCCCCGCTGGGTGACGGGAAGTTATGAGCAGTTCTTC
clone size: -; D gene: -; V gene: TRBV25-1; J gene: TRBJ2-7; CDR3 protein: CASSEQVRYEQYF; CDR3 DNA: TGTGCCAGCAGTGAACAGGTTCGGTACGAGCAGTACTTC
clone size: -; D gene: TRBD2; V gene: TRBV5-1; J gene: TRBJ2-1; CDR3 protein: CASSSISTSGGSNGQFF; CDR3 DNA: TGCGCCAGCAGCTCCATCTCGACTAGCGGAGGCAGCAATGGGCAGTTCTTC
clone size: -; D gene: TRBD2; V gene: TRBV11-3; J gene: TRBJ2-1; CDR3 protein: CASSLGYSLAGEGEQFF; CDR3 DNA: TGTGCCAGCAGCTTAGGTTACTCCTTAGCGGGAGAAGGCGAGCAGTTCTTC
clone size: -; D gene: -; V gene: TRBV10-2; J gene: TRBJ2-6; CDR3 protein: CATQPGGANGLTF; CDR3 DNA: TGCGCCACCCAGCCCGGTGGGGCCAACGGCCTGACTTTC
clone size: -; D gene: TRBD2; V gene: TRBV27; J gene: TRBJ2-7; CDR3 protein: CASSLYWREGLYEQYF; CDR3 DNA: TGTGCCAGCAGTTTATATTGGCGGGAGGGCCTGTACGAGCAGTACTTC
clone size: many; D gene: -; V gene: TRBV6-1; J gene: TRBJ1-1; CDR3 protein: CASSLRENTEAFF; CDR3 DNA: TGTGCCAGCAGCCTACGGGAGAACACTGAAGCTTTCTTT
clone size: -; D gene: -; V gene: TRBV6-1; J gene: TRBJ1-2; CDR3 protein: CASSEAQGRGRMGQGYTF; CDR3 DNA: TGTGCCAGCAGTGAAGCGCAAGGGCGCGGCCGTATGGGGCAAGGCTACACCTTC
clone size: -; D gene: -; V gene: TRBV5-1; J gene: TRBJ2-7; CDR3 protein: CASKPVGGELHEQYF; CDR3 DNA: TGCGCCAGCAAGCCGGTAGGGGGGGAACTGCACGAGCAGTACTTC
clone size: -; D gene: -; V gene: TRBV15; J gene: TRBJ1-2; CDR3 protein: CATSRDRELNYGYTF; CDR3 DNA: TGTGCCACCAGCAGAGACAGGGAACTTAACTATGGCTACACCTTC
clone size: once; D gene: -; V gene: TRBV6-5; J gene: TRBJ1-6; CDR3 protein: CATSFGGADSPLHF; CDR3 DNA: TGTGCCACCTCGTTTGGGGGCGCAGATTCACCCCTCCACTTT
clone size: few; D gene: TRBD1; V gene: TRBV27; J gene: TRBJ1-4; CDR3 protein: CASRYTGQGAEKLFF; CDR3 DNA: TGTGCCAGCAGATATACGGGACAGGGGGCGGAAAAACTGTTTTTT